A single TCR beta chain is shown here with its context. What it binds is unknown. Unique molecular identifiers (one per individual cDNA molecule) were attached. MiXCR, applied by TCRdb to the 5' RACE reads, yields one record per CDR3 protein. The sample contains some 23,000 distinct CDR3 sequences, about 5.1% of which appear only once. The data are from a study of early T cells in non-severe SARS-CoV-2 infection. Study information: Sequenced material consisted of bulk RNA (from unsorted whole blood), and chains were unpaired. Findings of the study overall: The study's VDJdb matching favored anti-spike CD8 responses and missed private and CD4 specificities.

The CDR3 length is 13 residues. V gave up 6 bases and J gave up 2 bases, with 11 bases separating them. The sample consisted of whole blood. The rearrangement uses TRBV12-3 or TRBV12-4 and TRBJ2-7, with D possibly being TRBD1 (5 bases). The sequence came from an adult who was a healthcare worker with PCR-confirmed SARS-CoV-2 infection or an uninfected control (not recorded which). Here the CDR3 DNA reads TGTGCCAGCAGAATCCAGGGAACCTACGAGCAGTACTTC. Amino acid sequence: CASRIQGTYEQYF.